The subject of this entry is one TCR beta chain. The sample belongs to a study of T cell changes during pregnancy in multiple sclerosis. TCRdb's copy holds only in-frame clones and misses some; the assay was immunoSEQ multiplex PCR. Of about 45,000 clones detected, roughly nine tenths appear once; the ten largest clones hold roughly 0.57%. The CDR3 extends over 15 amino acids. V lost 3 bases, J lost 2 bases, and 14 bases lay in between. The gene calls are TRBV6-7 and TRBJ2-7; the D gene is possibly TRBD2 (6 bases). TRBV6-7 is marked as an open reading frame, function uncertain. The material sequenced was CD4+ T cells from peripheral blood mononuclear cells, taken in the first trimester of pregnancy. The sequence derives from a female donor with multiple sclerosis, enrolled in a pregnancy study. CDR3 nucleotide sequence: TGTGCCAGCAGTTATCGGGGAGGACCCGCCTACGAGCAGTACTTC. Translated, it gives CASSYRGGPAYEQYF.